This record concerns one T cell receptor (beta chain) sequence. This clonotype was found many times. The target of this receptor is not known. No much larger clone is present one base from it, and per-base qualities are unavailable. These data come from a study of T cells of healthy individuals (dated 2018 in TCRdb). Library preparation employed 5' RACE. Reads for this sample came from an Illumina MiSeq. The raw public data were reprocessed by TCRdb itself: fastp quality trimming at Q25, MiXCR clonotype calling, in-frame beta chains only. Each entry merges the rows of one CDR3 protein and shows their most common DNA and genes. The table for this sample lists over 40,000 distinct CDR3 sequences; 3.5% to 5.5% of them were counted only once. Jointly, the top ten make up about 8.9% of the sample. According to the germline V gene, CDR1 reads MNHEY and CDR2 reads SVGEGT. CDR3 length: 16 amino acids, cysteine to phenylalanine. The CDR3 DNA has 48 bases and is translated from base 1. From V the trimming removes 2 bases and from J it removes 4 bases, while the gene matches leave 8 bases of the junction unaccounted for.

Recombination connected TRBV6-2 or TRBV6-3 to TRBJ2-1, with TRBD1 matching 7 junction bases. The receptor was isolated from a human donor in good health. CDR3 reads: CASSYLSGTDYNEQFF. At the DNA level, the sequence is TGTGCCAGCAGTTACCTGTCCGGGACAGATTACAATGAGCAGTTCTTC.